The entry that follows covers one TCR beta chain sequence. What it binds is unknown. This entry is derived from a study of CD8+ T cells in alopecia areata. Per germline, CDR1 MNHEY and CDR2 SVGAGI. Trimming took off 2 bases at V and 2 bases at J, with 9 bases between the two ends. CDR3 length equals 14 residues. Study conclusions and caveats: TCR sharing was clearer in mice than between patients, perhaps partly owing to patient HLA diversity. Lesional tissue from the scalp (especially in alopecia totalis/universalis) showed higher clonality than normal scalp. Scalp sequencing also captures normal skin's resident alphabeta T cells.

cDNA reverse transcribed from extracted RNA served as the sequencing template. Assay used: immunoSEQ multiplex PCR; TCRdb lists only in-frame clones, some missing. The table has about 150,000 clones, about 50% seen once; the top ten hold just under 20%. As part of sample collection, lesional scalp punch biopsies and peripheral blood were taken from alopecia areata patients. The chain joins TRBV6-5 to TRBJ2-5; the D gene could be TRBD1 or TRBD2 (5 bases each). The sequences come from CD8+ T cells sorted from blood, collected at week 0. The origin of this receptor is a human donor with alopecia areata. The CDR3 DNA reads TGTGCCAGCAGTTACGTTGGGACGCAAGAGACCCAGTACTTC. As protein: CASSYVGTQETQYF.